This paragraph reports one T cell receptor beta chain. The V segment lost 2 bases and the J segment 1 base; nucleotides outside the gene matches: 5. The CDR3 length is 16 residues. In germline, CDR1 is LGHNT, CDR2 FRNRAP. The entry originates in a study of blood T cell repertoires in COVID-19. Whole-study context: Whether acute or convalescent, the COVID-19 samples came from the United States, Italy and Spain.

TCRdb's table, derived via immunoSEQ multiplex PCR, lists solely in-frame clones and lacks some. The table includes 240,000 or so clones, around 84% detected once. This TCR was recovered from a woman between 70 and 85 years old with active or convalescent COVID-19. This chain connects TRBV12-5 to TRBJ1-1; 9 bases are shared with TRBD1. Specimen: peripheral blood. CDR3 coding DNA: TGTGCTAGTGGTTTGACAGGGGGCGGTCGGAACACTGAAGCTTTCTTT. Its protein is CASGLTGGGRNTEAFF.